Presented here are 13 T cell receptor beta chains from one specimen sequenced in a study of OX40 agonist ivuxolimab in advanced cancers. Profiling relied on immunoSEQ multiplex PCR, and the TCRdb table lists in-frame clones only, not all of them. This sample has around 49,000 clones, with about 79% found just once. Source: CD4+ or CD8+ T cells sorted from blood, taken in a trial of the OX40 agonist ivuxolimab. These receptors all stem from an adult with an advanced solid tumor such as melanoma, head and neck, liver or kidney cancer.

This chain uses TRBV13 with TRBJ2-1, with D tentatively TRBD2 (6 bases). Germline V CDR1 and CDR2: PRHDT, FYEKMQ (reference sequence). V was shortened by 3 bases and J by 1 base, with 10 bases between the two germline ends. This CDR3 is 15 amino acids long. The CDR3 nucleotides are TGTGCCAGCAGCTTGGAGGGCCTGTCCTACAATGAGCAGTTCTTC. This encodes CASSLEGLSYNEQFF.

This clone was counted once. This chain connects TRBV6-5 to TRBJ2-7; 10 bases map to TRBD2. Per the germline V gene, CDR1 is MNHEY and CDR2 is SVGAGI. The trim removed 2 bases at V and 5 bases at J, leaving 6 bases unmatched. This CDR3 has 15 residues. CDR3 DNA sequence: TGTGCCAGCAGTTACCTCCCTAGCGGGGGCAACGAGCAGTACTTC. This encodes CASSYLPSGGNEQYF.

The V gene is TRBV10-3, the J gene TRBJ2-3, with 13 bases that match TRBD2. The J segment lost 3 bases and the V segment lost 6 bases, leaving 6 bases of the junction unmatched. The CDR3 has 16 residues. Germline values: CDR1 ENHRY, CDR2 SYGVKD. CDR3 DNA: TGTGCCATCAGACCCGGGACTAGCGGGGTTACAGATACGCAGTATTTT. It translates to CAIRPGTSGVTDTQYF.

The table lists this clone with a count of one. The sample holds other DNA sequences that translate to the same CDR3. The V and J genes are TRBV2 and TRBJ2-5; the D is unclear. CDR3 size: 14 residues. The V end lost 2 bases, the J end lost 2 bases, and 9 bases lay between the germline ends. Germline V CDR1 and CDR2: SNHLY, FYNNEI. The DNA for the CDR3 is TGTGCCAGCAGTGAAAGGGCGGCTCAAGAGACCCAGTACTTC. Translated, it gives CASSERAAQETQYF.

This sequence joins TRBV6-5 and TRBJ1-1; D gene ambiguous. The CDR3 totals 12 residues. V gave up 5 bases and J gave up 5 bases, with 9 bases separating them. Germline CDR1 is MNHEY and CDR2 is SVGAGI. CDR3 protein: CASSQSQTEAFF. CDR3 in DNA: TGTGCCAGCAGTCAAAGTCAAACTGAAGCTTTCTTT.

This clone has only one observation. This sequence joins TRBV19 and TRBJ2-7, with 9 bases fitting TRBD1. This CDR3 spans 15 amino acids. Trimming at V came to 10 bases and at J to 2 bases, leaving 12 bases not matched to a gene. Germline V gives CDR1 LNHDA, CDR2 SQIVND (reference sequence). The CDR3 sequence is CATNRGTGTTYEQYF. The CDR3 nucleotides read TGTGCCACCAACCGGGGGACAGGGACGACCTACGAGCAGTACTTC.

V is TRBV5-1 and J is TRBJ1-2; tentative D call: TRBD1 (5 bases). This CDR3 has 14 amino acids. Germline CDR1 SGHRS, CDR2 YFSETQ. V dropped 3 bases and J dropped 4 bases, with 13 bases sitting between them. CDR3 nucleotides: TGCGCCAGCAGCTCGAGCAGGGAGGGCTATGGCTACACCTTC. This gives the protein CASSSSREGYGYTF. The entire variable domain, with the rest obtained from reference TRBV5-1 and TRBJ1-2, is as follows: KAGVTQTPRYLIKTRGQQVTLSCSPISGHRSVSWYQQTPGQGLQFLFEYFSETQRNKGNFPGRFSGRQFSNSRSEMNVSTLELGDSALYLCASSSSREGYGYTFGSGTRLTVV.

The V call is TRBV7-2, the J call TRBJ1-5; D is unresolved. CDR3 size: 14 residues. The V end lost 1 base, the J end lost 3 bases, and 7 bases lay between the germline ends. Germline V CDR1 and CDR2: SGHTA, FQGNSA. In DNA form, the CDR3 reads TGTGCCAGCAGCTTAGATCTAGTCAATCAGCCCCAGCATTTT. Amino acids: CASSLDLVNQPQHF.

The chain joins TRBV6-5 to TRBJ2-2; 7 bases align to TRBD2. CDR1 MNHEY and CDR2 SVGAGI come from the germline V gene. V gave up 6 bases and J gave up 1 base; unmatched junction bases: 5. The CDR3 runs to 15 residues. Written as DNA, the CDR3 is TGTGCCAGCAGATGGGTAGCGGGGAACACCGGGGAGCTGTTTTTT. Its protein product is CASRWVAGNTGELFF.

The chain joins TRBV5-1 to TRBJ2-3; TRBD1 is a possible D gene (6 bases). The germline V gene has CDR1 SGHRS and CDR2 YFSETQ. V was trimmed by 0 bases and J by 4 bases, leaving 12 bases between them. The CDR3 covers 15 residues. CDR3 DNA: TGCGCCAGCAGCTTGGAAGCAGGGGACCCAGATACGCAGTATTTT. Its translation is CASSLEAGDPDTQYF.

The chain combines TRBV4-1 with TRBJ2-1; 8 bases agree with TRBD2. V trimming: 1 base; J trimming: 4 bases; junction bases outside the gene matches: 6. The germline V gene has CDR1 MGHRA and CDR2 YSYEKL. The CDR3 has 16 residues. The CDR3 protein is CASSQATSGVYNEQFF. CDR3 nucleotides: TGCGCCAGCAGCCAAGCAACTAGCGGAGTTTACAATGAGCAGTTCTTC.

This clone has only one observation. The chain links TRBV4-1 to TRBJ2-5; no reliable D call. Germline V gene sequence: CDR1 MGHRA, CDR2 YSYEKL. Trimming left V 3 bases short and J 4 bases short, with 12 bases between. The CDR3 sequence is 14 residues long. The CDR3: CASSHPTKTETQYF. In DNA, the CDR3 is TGCGCCAGCAGCCACCCCACTAAGACAGAGACCCAGTACTTC.

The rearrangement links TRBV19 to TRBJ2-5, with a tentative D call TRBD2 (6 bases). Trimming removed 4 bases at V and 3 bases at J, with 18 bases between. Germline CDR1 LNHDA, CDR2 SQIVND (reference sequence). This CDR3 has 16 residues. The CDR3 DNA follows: TGTGCCAGTAGTACCAGAAGGGGCGGGAAGAAAGAGACCCAGTACTTC. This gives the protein CASSTRRGGKKETQYF.